The 29 T cell receptor beta chains below come from one sample, sequenced in a study of molecular identifiers for immune sequencing clone quantification. In TCRdb, the PCR reads were re-called with MiXCR into one record per CDR3 protein. The data contain about 65,000 distinct CDR3 sequences, less than 20% of them seen just once; the ten biggest clones take up 1.5%. Source material: naive CD8+ T cells from blood, with Jurkat cell RNA spiked in. Described subset: FACS-sorted CD8+CD4-CCR7+CD45RA+ naive T cells. The source of these receptors is a human donor in good health. Some libraries in this study had Jurkat cell RNA spiked in.

Notes on this clonotype: One end of the junction does not line up with germline, which may come from a read error. The chain couples TRBV6-5 to TRBJ2-7, with 9 bases identical to TRBD2. Germline-derived CDR1 and CDR2 are MNHEY and SVGAGI. There are 15 residues in the CDR3. CDR3 protein: CASSPGVAGAYEQCF. The CDR3 DNA is TGTGCCAGCAGCCCCGGGGTAGCGGGAGCCTACGAGCAGTGCTTC.

This clonotype was seen more than once but under ten times. Since a much larger clone is just one base distant, this may be a read error. The gene calls are TRBV30 and TRBJ2-3; D unresolved. The CDR3 has 12 residues. Looked up from germline, CDR1 is GTSNPN and CDR2 is SVGIG (reference sequence). In DNA, the CDR3 is TGTGCCTGGAATCTGGTCACAGATACGCAGTGTTTT. Protein: CAWNLVTDTQCF.

V and J are TRBV12-3 or TRBV12-4 and TRBJ2-3; D may be TRBD1 or TRBD2 (7 bases each). The CDR3 spans 15 residues. Trimming cost V 5 bases and J 1 base, with 13 bases left between them. Here the CDR3 DNA reads TGTGCCAGCAGTCCCCAGGGGGGGGGCACAGATACGCAGTATTTT. This codes for CASSPQGGGTDTQYF.

The chain joins TRBV7-9 to TRBJ2-1; TRBD2 matches 8 bases. CDR3 length: 16 residues. V shed 5 bases, J shed 5 bases, and the junction held 11 bases outside the gene matches. Per germline, CDR1 SEHNR and CDR2 FQNEAQ (reference sequence). CDR3 bases: TGTGCCAGCAGCCCCAGCGGGAGCTTCGTAGACAATGAGCAGTTCTTC. Its translation: CASSPSGSFVDNEQFF.

The table lists this clonotype with many counts. The J gene is TRBJ2-7, the V gene TRBV27, with D perhaps TRBD1 (5 bases). The CDR3 covers 14 residues. CDR1 is MNHEY, CDR2 SMNVEV, per germline (reference sequence). Trimming took off 4 bases at V and 6 bases at J, with 16 bases between the two ends. The chain's CDR3 is CASSSELTGVEQYF. The CDR3 DNA sequence: TGTGCCAGCAGTTCTGAATTAACAGGAGTCGAGCAGTACTTC.

In this sample, this clonotype turned up many times. V usage is TRBV7-8 and J usage is TRBJ2-2, with 8 nucleotides matching TRBD2. The CDR3 has 14 residues. Germline CDR1 reads SGHVS; CDR2 reads FQNEAQ. V shed 5 bases and J 6 bases; nucleotides not matched to a gene: 5. The CDR3 loop reads CASSTTGLAGELFF. CDR3 in DNA: TGTGCCAGCAGCACAACGGGACTAGCCGGGGAGCTGTTTTTT.

At least ten counts were recorded for this clonotype. The chain links TRBV9 to TRBJ1-5, with unresolved D. V was pared by 3 bases and J by 2 bases, with 9 bases between. Germline CDR1 and CDR2: SGDLS and YYNGEE. The CDR3 is made up of 14 amino acids. In nucleotides, the CDR3 is TGTGCCAGCAGCGCAACATCTGGCAATCAGCCCCAGCATTTT. This translates into CASSATSGNQPQHF.

V usage is TRBV5-5 and J usage is TRBJ2-1; TRBD2 matches 10 bases. Germline V CDR1 and CDR2: SGHKS, YYEKEE (reference sequence). CDR3 size: 13 residues. V gave up 4 bases and J gave up 8 bases; unmatched junction bases: 3. In DNA form, the CDR3 reads TGTGCCAGCAGCCACGGGACTAGCGATGAGCAGTTCTTC. This encodes CASSHGTSDEQFF.

The chain joins TRBV7-9 to TRBJ2-1; weak D call: TRBD1 (5 bases). Trimming took 5 bases from V and 4 from J, leaving 15 bases between them. The CDR3 loop spans 15 amino acids. The germline gives CDR1 SEHNR, CDR2 FQNEAQ (reference sequence). CDR3 sequence: CASSTGERLYNEQFF. The CDR3 DNA follows: TGTGCCAGCAGCACAGGAGAGCGCCTTTACAATGAGCAGTTCTTC.

This clonotype occurred many times. The J gene is TRBJ2-7, the V gene TRBV7-2; 9 positions match TRBD2. The CDR3 consists of 14 residues. Trimming took 1 base from V and 5 from J; bases not matched to a gene: 3. Germline assignment: CDR1 SGHTA and CDR2 FQGNSA. CDR3 region: CASSLVLAGNEQYF. CDR3 in DNA: TGTGCCAGCAGCTTAGTCCTAGCGGGGAACGAGCAGTACTTC. Full variable domain (remainder filled in from reference TRBV7-2 and TRBJ2-7): GAGVSQSPSNKVTEKGKDVELRCDPISGHTALYWYRQSLGQGLEFLIYFQGNSAPDKSGLPSDRFSAERTGGSVSTLTIQRTQQEDSAVYLCASSLVLAGNEQYFGPGTRLTVT.

This clonotype was recorded at least ten times. The chain recombines TRBV28 with TRBJ2-3; D gene unclear. The CDR3 consists of 18 residues. Between the trimmed V and J ends, which lost 5 bases and 0 bases, there was a span of 21 bases. CDR1 and CDR2 (germline): MDHEN, SYDVKM. CDR3 DNA: TGTGCCAGCAGTCTAGGGATCGTATCCTGGGGTAGCACAGATACGCAGTATTTT. Protein: CASSLGIVSWGSTDTQYF.

This clonotype occurred many times. The rearrangement links TRBV4-2 to TRBJ2-7; TRBD2 matches 10 bases. This CDR3 has 16 residues. Germline trimming cut 4 bases from V and 0 bases from J; bases unmatched to any gene: 6. Germline CDR1 LGHNA, CDR2 YNFKEQ. CDR3 loop: CASSPRGLAASYEQYF. The DNA for the CDR3 is TGTGCCAGCAGCCCACGCGGACTAGCGGCCTCCTACGAGCAGTACTTC.

Points on this clonotype: A much larger clone lies a single base off, so this may be a read error. This chain joins TRBV28 and TRBJ2-7, with D perhaps being TRBD1 or TRBD2 (5 bases each). In germline, CDR1 is MDHEN, CDR2 SYDVKM. This CDR3 contains 15 residues. CDR3 nucleotide sequence: TGTGCCAGCAGCTGGGAACGGGACCCCGCCTACGAGCAGTGCTTC. Its translation is CASSWERDPAYEQCF.

This rearrangement joins TRBV29-1 to TRBJ2-1; D tentatively fits TRBD1 or TRBD2 (6 bases each). This CDR3 is built from 15 residues. The germline V gene has CDR1 SQVTM and CDR2 ANQGSEA. V was shortened by 0 bases and J by 7 bases, with 16 bases between the two germline ends. This CDR3 is CSVEELGGLINEQFF. CDR3 DNA: TGCAGCGTTGAAGAGCTGGGGGGCCTAATTAATGAGCAGTTCTTC.

For this clonotype: Just one base apart from a much larger clone, this may be a read error. The gene calls are TRBV20-1 and TRBJ2-5; no clear D. Per the germline V gene, CDR1 is DFQATT and CDR2 is SNEGSKA (reference sequence). V lost 5 bases to trimming and J lost 2 bases, with 18 bases between them. The CDR3 consists of 15 residues. The CDR3: CSAAPPEWIQETQYF. CDR3 DNA sequence: TGCAGTGCTGCCCCCCCGGAATGGATTCAAGAGACCCAGTACTTC.

In regard to this clonotype: One base away lies a much larger clone, so this may be a sequencing read error. The chain uses TRBV6-6 and TRBJ2-7; D may be TRBD2 (5 bases). Germline assignment: CDR1 MNHNY and CDR2 SVGAGI (reference sequence). V lost 3 bases, J lost 6 bases, and 9 bases lay in between. The CDR3 is 12 residues long. The DNA of the CDR3 is TGTGCCAGCAGTTATCTAGCCTGCGAGCAGTACTTC. The encoded protein is CASSYLACEQYF.

This clonotype came up many times. This chain joins TRBV21-1 and TRBJ1-1. TRBV21-1 is a listed pseudogene. There are 14 residues in the CDR3. CDR3 loop: CASSKAPENTEAFF. The CDR3 DNA follows: TGTGCCAGCAGCAAAGCCCCAGAGAACACTGAAGCTTTCTTT.

Remarks on this clonotype: It may be a read error: a sequence one base away is much more abundant. The chain recombines TRBV29-1 with TRBJ2-1; 11 bases align to TRBD2. Germline V gene lookup returns CDR1 SQVTM and CDR2 ANQGSEA. The CDR3 runs to 16 residues. Here the CDR3 reads CSVEDRLAGGLNEQLF. In DNA, the CDR3 is TGCAGCGTTGAAGATCGGCTAGCGGGAGGTCTGAATGAGCAGCTCTTC.

This clonotype was seen ten or more times. The chain links TRBV7-9 to TRBJ1-1; D gene ambiguous. Per germline, CDR1 SEHNR and CDR2 FQNEAQ (reference sequence). Between the trimmed V and J ends, which lost 0 bases and 6 bases, there was a span of 17 bases. CDR3 length equals 16 residues. The CDR3 DNA reads as TGTGCCAGCAGCTTAGCCTCACTGGACGGACCCGCTGAAGCTTTCTTT. This codes for CASSLASLDGPAEAFF.

In this sample, this clonotype turned up many times. This chain's CDR3 is CASSFARADTQYF. The CDR3 nucleotides read TGTGCCAGCAGTTTTGCGCGGGCAGATACGCAGTATTTT. J is TRBJ2-3 and V is TRBV27, with D possibly TRBD2 on 5 matching bases. The CDR3 sequence is 13 residues long. V lost 3 bases and J lost 4, with 8 bases in between. CDR1 MNHEY and CDR2 SMNVEV come from the germline V gene (reference sequence).

The table lists this clonotype with many counts. The gene calls are TRBV9 and TRBJ2-5; 13 bases line up with TRBD2. V was pared by 4 bases and J by 5 bases, with 14 bases of the junction left unmatched. This CDR3 is built from 18 residues. Germline V gene sequence: CDR1 SGDLS, CDR2 YYNGEE. In DNA, the CDR3 is TGTGCCAGCAGCCCTCCCACTCCGGGACTAGCGGGATTGGAGACCCAGTACTTC. Translating gives CASSPPTPGLAGLETQYF.

This clonotype was seen many times. This chain joins TRBV28 and TRBJ2-7; D ambiguous. V gave up 5 bases and J gave up 4 bases, with 9 bases separating them. Germline V gene data show CDR1 as MDHEN and CDR2 as SYDVKM. This CDR3 comprises 12 residues. The CDR3 DNA is TGTGCCAGCAGTGCCAGCCGTTACGAGCAGTACTTC. Translated, it gives CASSASRYEQYF.

This clonotype was observed a handful of times. J is TRBJ2-7 and V is TRBV6-5; weak D call: TRBD1 (7 bases). The CDR3 has 15 amino acids. The V end lost 11 bases, the J end lost 6 bases, and 26 bases lay between the germline ends. Germline assignment: CDR1 MNHEY and CDR2 SVGAGI. For the CDR3, the DNA is TGTGCCTGCTCACCAGGGGGGAGTTTAGGTACCGAGCAGTACTTC. It is translated as CACSPGGSLGTEQYF.

This clonotype occurred many times. The genes are TRBV14 and TRBJ1-2; possible D gene TRBD1, 6 bases. The germline V and J ends were trimmed by 4 bases and 0 bases, with 15 bases remaining between them. Germline V gives CDR1 SGHDN, CDR2 FVKESK. The CDR3 is made up of 16 amino acids. The CDR3 coding sequence is TGTGCCAGCAGCCTGCAGGACAGAACTGCTAACTATGGCTACACCTTC. Translation: CASSLQDRTANYGYTF.

This clonotype has at least ten counts. This chain uses TRBV28 with TRBJ2-2, with D perhaps given as TRBD1 or TRBD2 (5 bases each). Germline V CDR1 and CDR2: MDHEN, SYDVKM. V gave up 7 bases and J gave up 5 bases, with 23 bases separating them. This CDR3 contains 17 residues. The CDR3 protein is CASTLPDGTWGTGELFF. The CDR3 DNA follows: TGTGCCAGCACCCTCCCCGACGGGACGTGGGGAACCGGGGAGCTGTTTTTT.

This clonotype was seen a handful of times. The chain is built from TRBV11-2 and TRBJ2-5; TRBD1 agrees at 9 bases. Germline loops: CDR1 SGHAT, CDR2 FQNNGV. The CDR3 totals 15 residues. V lost 5 bases, J lost 1 base, and 5 bases stayed unmatched. The CDR3 reads CASSPTTGGQETQYF. For the CDR3, the DNA is TGTGCCAGCAGCCCCACGACAGGGGGCCAAGAGACCCAGTACTTC.

This clonotype has a count of ten or more. V gene TRBV3-1 combines with J gene TRBJ2-3, with 9 bases fitting TRBD2. Germline-derived CDR1 and CDR2 are LGHDT and YNNKEL (reference sequence). The V and J ends lost 3 bases and 3 bases, in that order; junction bases with no gene match: 7. This CDR3 spans 16 amino acids. The CDR3 spells CASSQRVTSGTDTQYF. The CDR3 bases are TGTGCCAGCAGCCAGCGGGTTACTAGCGGGACAGATACGCAGTATTTT.

With regard to this clonotype: This could be a read error, since a much larger clone is one nucleotide away. V usage is TRBV24-1 and J usage is TRBJ2-3; tentatively, D is TRBD1 or TRBD2 (6 bases each). Germline assignment: CDR1 KGHDR and CDR2 SFDVKD. The length of the CDR3 is 15 residues. The CDR3: CVTSDGGLRTDTQYF. The CDR3 nucleotides read TGTGTCACCAGTGATGGGGGGCTTCGCACAGATACGCAGTATTTT.

This clonotype was observed many times. The chain combines TRBV2 with TRBJ2-5; TRBD2 agrees at 8 bases. Trimming took 1 base from V and 5 from J; bases not matched to a gene: 6. The CDR3 has 15 amino acids. Germline V gene sequence: CDR1 SNHLY, CDR2 FYNNEI. This CDR3 is CASSEGTGGPETQYF. DNA of the CDR3: TGTGCCAGCAGTGAAGGAACGGGAGGGCCGGAGACCCAGTACTTC.